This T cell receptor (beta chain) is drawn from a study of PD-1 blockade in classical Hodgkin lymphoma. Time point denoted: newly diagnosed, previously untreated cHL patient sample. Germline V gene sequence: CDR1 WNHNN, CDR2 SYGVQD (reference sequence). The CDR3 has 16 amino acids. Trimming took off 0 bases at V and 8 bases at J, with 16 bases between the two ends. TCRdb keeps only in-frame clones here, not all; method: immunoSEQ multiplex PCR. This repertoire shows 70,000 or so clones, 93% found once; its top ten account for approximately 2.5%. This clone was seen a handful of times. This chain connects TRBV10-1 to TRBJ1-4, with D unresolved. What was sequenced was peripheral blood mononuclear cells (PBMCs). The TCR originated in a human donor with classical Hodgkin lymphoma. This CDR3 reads CASSESSGNPREKLFF. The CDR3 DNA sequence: TGCGCCAGCAGTGAGTCGTCCGGCAACCCGAGGGAAAAACTGTTTTTT.